This T cell receptor beta chain was observed in a study of Tregs in tolerant kidney transplant recipients. Study summary: Recipient Tregs were cultured more than 15 days with activated donor B cells and IL-2.

Worth noting for this clone: The antigen is undetermined.

V was trimmed by 3 bases and J by 7 bases, leaving 6 bases between them. Germline CDR1 DFQATT, CDR2 SNEGSKA (reference sequence). This CDR3 comprises 11 residues. Clones were read by immunoSEQ multiplex PCR, and TCRdb kept only the in-frame ones, dropping some. Of about 1,400 clones in the sample, about 43% were seen once. This clonotype was obtained from a human donor in good health. The specimen was Tregs from blood grown in culture. V gene TRBV20-1 combines with J gene TRBJ1-4; unclear D gene. Here the CDR3 reads CSARGPEKLFF. In DNA form, the CDR3 reads TGCAGTGCTAGGGGCCCTGAAAAACTGTTTTTT.